This TCR beta chain was obtained from a study of cytomegalovirus exposure and HLA in healthy donors (dated by TCRdb to between 2016 and 2019). The study in broad terms: An earlier analysis of a few hundred of the donors reported roughly 300 Gb of sequence data and approximately 120 million unique TCR beta sequences obtained from about 170 million T cells. To predict cytomegalovirus infection status, the study brought together high-throughput TCR immunosequencing, statistical association of individual TCRs with disease status, and machine learning. A later genetic analysis took genome-wide SNP genotypes for about three fifths of the 666 donors and used that subset as a discovery cohort. Approximately 300 gigabases of sequencing data and 70 million to 100 million unique TCR sequences made up an early release that covered approximately 700 HLA-typed donors. In a later analysis, previously published TCR beta repertoires from 670 or so donors were re-analyzed and high-resolution HLA genotyping was added so that TCR occurrence patterns could be studied. Every repertoire in the discovery cohort had been generated on one and the same sequencing platform. Using immunosequencing, the study profiled T cell repertoires from 666 subjects and related those repertoires to cytomegalovirus serostatus. The number of typed donors differed by locus: about 620-640 for A, B, C, DRB1 and DQB1; some 500 for DQA1; about 600 for DPA1; and roughly 470 for DPB1. Four to six DR-DQ haplotypes were handled as single units for association and clustering because linkage in the cohort was strong. The study was designed to test whether signatures of past pathogen exposure could be identified by cataloging public T cell receptors. Donor age, sex, ethnicity and CMV serostatus were compiled together with the repertoire data. In an earlier analysis of roughly 580 of the donors, high-throughput TCR beta sequencing was used to judge whether each TCR beta V gene segment behaved as functional or pseudogenic. In addition to the first cohort of roughly 700 subjects, a separate validation cohort of approximately 120 different subjects was used. In the later analysis, no new phenotypic data were used to find candidate immune exposures; instead, reliance was placed on TCR beta sequences and their occurrence across donors. The genetic ancestry cluster associated with self-reported Caucasian donors included roughly 84% of the 300 to 450 genotyped donors. HLA typing included class I and class II loci at four-digit resolution. Among several hundred genotyped donors of the cohort, an average of about 240,000 unique TCR beta nucleotide sequences was sequenced per donor, of which roughly 18% were non-productive.

Summary of the overall study and its limitations: According to a later analysis, most CMV-associated TCR beta chains appeared to be HLA-restricted, and the HLA associations seemed to be driven largely by CMV exposure. Some IMGT-functional V segments, including TRBV6-2 and TRBV6-3, could not be distinguished by the 87-base-pair reads and were therefore excluded. The study gave a list of 150 to 200 TCR beta chains associated with cytomegalovirus. Immune exposure information for the cohort was limited to CMV serostatus. The sequencing pipeline was judged likely to have produced a cluster of highly shared sequence variants as a technical artifact. Specific HLA alleles were associated with 15,000 to 20,000 TCR beta sequences at a false discovery rate of 0.05 in a later analysis. A few of the identified cytomegalovirus-associated TCR beta chains were confirmed in vitro to be specific for cytomegalovirus antigens. In a later genetic analysis, a missense DCLRE1C variant was associated with V-gene and J-gene trimming of TCR beta chains, and the association was replicated in an independent cohort. Linkage disequilibrium might explain the correlated functional status among segregating V segments, but an unknown experimental factor could not be ruled out. When HLA alleles, especially DR and DQ, strongly co-occurred, attributing TCR associations to individual alleles was difficult. The classifier was reported to diagnose cytomegalovirus status with high specificity and sensitivity in both the original cohort and the validation cohort. While some public TCRs were present in many individuals, most TCR sequences turned up only very rarely across donors. The authors suggested that the approach could potentially be generalized to other disease states and immunological phenotypes. The earlier analysis of some 540 of the donors excluded fewer than 20 rarely observed V segments, including chromosome 9 orphons, because counts were too low. Because HLA typing was missing for some donors at each locus, association tests included only the typed subset. In a later analysis, HLA-associated TCR beta chains were found to be more clonally expanded and to have lower generation probabilities than equally common non-associated chains. This cohort had only TCR beta chains sequenced, and the lack of alpha or paired-chain data limited which features could be detected. Several of the top co-occurrence clusters appeared to be linked to parvovirus B19, influenza, CMV and Epstein-Barr virus, according to a later analysis. The presence/absence analyses assumed that sequencing depth was roughly uniform across donors, and that assumption may not be true. A further reported finding was that TCR beta sequences accurately predicted the HLA-A and HLA-B alleles for most subjects in the first cohort. According to a later analysis, TCR association rates differed among HLA loci, with DRB1 alleles showing the most associated TCRs and HLA-C alleles showing the fewest. A later genetic analysis reported fewer N-insertions in productive TCRs among donors in an Asian-associated ancestry cluster than the roughly 700-donor mean. Broadly in line with IMGT annotations, most TCR beta V segments showed up in productive rearrangements about 87% or about 30% of the time in an earlier analysis of 587 of the donors.

Libraries were prepared through the immunoSEQ multiplex PCR assay. For the multiplex PCR, a mixture combining 60 forward primers for TCR Vbeta segments and 13 reverse primers for TCR Jbeta segments was used. The CDR3 region of rearranged TCR beta genes was amplified from genomic DNA by a multiplex PCR assay. The Illumina HiSeq System was used to sequence the amplified TCR beta libraries as 87-base-pair reads. As for how the authors treated the data: Across the 670 or so repertoires, a later analysis counted 78 million or so unique TCR beta chains, roughly 11 million of which were shared by at least two donors. To remove PCR and sequencing errors, raw reads were error-corrected and collapsed into unique sequences using a nearest-neighbor algorithm that merged closely related sequences. To assign V, D and J gene segments, CDR3 sequences were aligned to IMGT reference sequences. For a sequence to be retained, a match of at least six nucleotides was required to both a V gene segment and a J gene segment. Rearrangements were classified as productive when the CDR3 lacked stop codons and remained in frame with V and J, and all other rearrangements were classified as non-productive. CDR3 was defined by IMGT convention, running from the second conserved V-encoded cysteine to the conserved J-encoded phenylalanine. The earlier analysis of roughly 590 of the donors excluded sequences that lacked an unambiguous match to a single V gene segment. An earlier analysis of approximately 590 of the donors classified V segments as functional when productive rearrangements were above 56.7% and as segregating when the standard deviation between donors was above 5%. A statistical classification framework was built for diagnosing cytomegalovirus status from the catalog of TCR beta chain sequences. In a later analysis, V and J genes were assigned by comparing TCR nucleotide sequences against IMGT/GENE-DB human TR gene sequences. Using the TCRdist pipeline, a later analysis assigned CDR3 sequences along with most-parsimonious VDJ recombination scenarios. In a later analysis, each TCR beta chain was defined by its CDR3 amino acid sequence together with its V-gene family, and reads without a unique V-gene family were excluded. A later analysis removed 550 to 700 highly shared, low-generation-probability nucleotide sequences to deal with suspected cross-contamination and a sequencing artifact. In a later analysis, a clonal expansion index was calculated for each public chain from normalized within-repertoire ranks of inferred template counts. In a later analysis, generation probabilities were computed with a VDJ recombination model fitted to out-of-frame rearrangements, and the resulting probabilities were checked against IGoR. In a later analysis, hypergeometric tests were used to score TCR-TCR, TCR-HLA and TCR-CMV co-occurrence, with a repertoire-size bias correction applied to TCR pairs. False discovery rates were estimated in a later analysis by permuting HLA or CMV assignments 20 times. In a later analysis, co-occurring TCRs were grouped using DBSCAN, with TCRdist sequence similarity added in when clustering inside HLA-allele-positive subsets. Co-occurrence clustering excluded repertoires with fewer than 30,000 or more than 120,000 public chains, plus five with anomalous nucleotide sharing. The table comes from immuneACCESS by way of TCRdb, which keeps in-frame sequences with V and J called. Part of the clones is missing from these tables; in studies checked, under half for an unresolved V gene and the rest for unknown reasons. V and J calls and clone size come straight from that table; D and trimming were deduced from the DNA. For this sample the table gives 99,000 or so clones, of which approximately 86% were detected only once. The ten largest clones represent over 5% of the sample.

The CDR3, from cysteine to phenylalanine, totals 13 residues. Only the CDR3 portion is preserved as DNA: 39 bases, with reading frame beginning at the first base. Sequences WSHSY (CDR1) and SAAADI (CDR2) are obtained from the germline V gene. The germline V end is reduced by 10 bases and the J end by 2 bases; junction bases left unmatched: 7. About this clone: This clone's antigen is unknown. Base qualities are not at hand, and no much larger clone is one base apart.

In total, fewer than 750 healthy bone marrow donors made up the cohort. All cohort members were sampled while nominally healthy, although unrecorded immune exposures were likely present. The donor was CMV seronegative and was included in the group of approximately 350 seronegative cohort members. Every donor gave a peripheral blood sample, and the peripheral blood mononuclear cells from that sample were used for TCR beta sequencing. Genomic DNA was extracted from the blood cell samples with the Qiagen DNeasy Blood Extraction Kit. The sequence came from a man younger than 35 in good health and CMV-seronegative. This chain joins TRBV10-2 to TRBJ2-7; a stretch of 8 junction bases matches TRBD2. Sequenced sample: PBMCs. The DNA sequence reads TGCGCCACCTCACTAGCGGACCCCTACGAGCAGTACTTC. Translated, this gives CATSLADPYEQYF.